The sequence of this T cell receptor beta chain was determined in a study of cytomegalovirus exposure and HLA in healthy donors. Study overall: A prior study identified approximately 120 million unique TCR beta sequences from some 200 million T cells. From donors who were HLA-typed, an early data release held approximately 80 million unique TCRs.

Overall study results and limits: Previously analyzed data showed that most TCR beta V segments were productive at a frequency of about 90% or about 30%.

V was clipped by 7 bases and J by 0 bases, with 12 bases between them. Germline CDR1 MNHNS, CDR2 SASEGT. CDR3 length equals 15 residues. The PCR had 60 Vbeta and 13 Jbeta primers. Clones were sequenced by immunoSEQ multiplex PCR, and TCRdb holds only the in-frame ones, with some missing. This sample carries around 130,000 clones, 70% to 80% of them seen once, and the ten largest clones take 0.75% to 0.95%. Of note for this clone: Antigen specificity is unknown.

V is TRBV6-1 and J is TRBJ1-4, with D unclear. The source is a woman aged 60-70 years in good health and CMV-seronegative. Sequencing input: PBMCs. The CDR3 here is CASTTATATNEKLFF. Here the CDR3 DNA reads TGTGCCAGCACCACAGCAACTGCAACTAATGAAAAACTGTTTTTT.